Shown below are 14 T cell receptor beta chains from a single sample sequenced in a study of blood T cells in healthy people across ages. PCR was performed a second time for roughly 7 to 12 cycles using a sample-barcoded 5' primer and a J-beta primer mix. Each CDR3 protein gets one entry after TCRdb re-called the 5' RACE reads with MiXCR. The table includes hundreds of thousands of distinct CDR3 sequences, about 30% detected once. Source material: blood. The origin of the receptors is a woman older than 75 in good health.

In regard to this clonotype: A read error may be the cause here, since a much bigger clone is one base away. The chain recombines TRBV2 with TRBJ2-5; 10 positions match TRBD1. CDR1 and CDR2 from the germline V gene are SNHLY and FYNNEI. V dropped 6 bases and J dropped 11; count of bases not matched to a gene: 9. The CDR3 is 13 amino acids. The CDR3 DNA is TGTGCCAGCAGCGGGACAGGGGACAATGGGCAGTACTTC. As protein: CASSGTGDNGQYF.

On this clonotype: The junction departs from the called germline gene at one end, perhaps through a read error. The chain links TRBV30 to TRBJ2-1, with D possibly being TRBD1 or TRBD2 (6 bases each). CDR1 GTSNPN and CDR2 SVGIG come from the germline V gene (reference sequence). The CDR3 runs to 15 residues. CDR3 nucleotides: TGTGCCCGGAGTGTCGGGGGCAACTCCTACAATGAGCAGTTCTTC. It translates to CARSVGGNSYNEQFF.

The J gene is TRBJ2-2, the V gene TRBV6-5; tentatively, D is TRBD1 (5 bases). There are 14 residues in the CDR3. Germline values: CDR1 MNHEY, CDR2 SVGAGI. Between the trimmed V and J ends, which lost 5 bases and 1 base, there was a span of 8 bases. CDR3 coding DNA: TGTGCCAGCAGTATAGGACAGAACACCGGGGAGCTGTTTTTT. It codes for CASSIGQNTGELFF.

This clonotype was picked up many times. CDR3 residues: CASSLASDRASGGYTF. The CDR3 region has the DNA TGTGCCAGCAGCTTAGCGTCAGACAGGGCCTCGGGGGGCTACACCTTC. V usage is TRBV7-2 and J usage is TRBJ1-2, with 7 bases matching TRBD1. The J segment lost 8 bases and the V segment lost 0 bases, leaving 12 bases of the junction unmatched. CDR3 length: 16 residues. Germline-derived CDR1 and CDR2 are SGHTA and FQGNSA.

In this sample, this clonotype turned up many times. This chain links TRBV29-1 with TRBJ2-7, with TRBD1 identical over 7 bases. This CDR3 region has 15 residues. V gave up 5 bases and J gave up 0 bases; unmatched junction bases: 10. The germline V gene has CDR1 SQVTM and CDR2 ANQGSEA. The CDR3 region has the DNA TGCAGCGTTCTCGGACAGGCGCCGAACTCCTACGAGCAGTACTTC. As protein: CSVLGQAPNSYEQYF.

This clonotype was recorded at least ten times. The chain links TRBV5-1 to TRBJ1-2; 10 bases agree with TRBD1. The V gene's germline CDR1 is SGHRS and CDR2 YFSETQ. With V trimmed by 0 bases and J by 8 bases, 4 bases remained unmatched. This CDR3 comprises 14 residues. DNA for the CDR3: TGCGCCAGCAGCTTGGGACAGGGGGCTGGCGGCTACACCTTC. Residues: CASSLGQGAGGYTF. The variable domain in full, completed from reference TRBV5-1 and TRBJ1-2, reads KAGVTQTPRYLIKTRGQQVTLSCSPISGHRSVSWYQQTPGQGLQFLFEYFSETQRNKGNFPGRFSGRQFSNSRSEMNVSTLELGDSALYLCASSLGQGAGGYTFGSGTRLTVV.

The chain recombines TRBV9 with TRBJ2-7, with 9 nucleotides matching TRBD1. The germline V gene has CDR1 SGDLS and CDR2 YYNGEE. The CDR3 has 15 residues. V lost 4 bases and J lost 5; bases outside the gene matches: 10. CDR3 sequence reads: CASSPMGQGHDEQYF. Written as DNA, the CDR3 is TGTGCCAGCAGCCCCATGGGACAGGGTCACGACGAGCAGTACTTC.

CDR3 protein: CASSQRKIGTPYNYGYTF. The DNA for the CDR3 is TGTGCCAGCAGCCAGAGAAAGATCGGGACACCTTATAACTATGGCTACACCTTC. V usage is TRBV3-1 and J usage is TRBJ1-2; TRBD1 might be the D (6 bases). Germline V gives CDR1 LGHDT, CDR2 YNNKEL (reference sequence). Trimming left V 3 bases short and J 1 base short, with 21 bases between. CDR3 size: 18 residues.

Here the CDR3 reads CASRSRLPADTQYF. The CDR3 DNA is TGTGCCAGTAGAAGTAGGCTTCCCGCAGATACGCAGTATTTT. The chain uses TRBV19 and TRBJ2-3; D not certain. The germline V gene has CDR1 LNHDA and CDR2 SQIVND (reference sequence). The CDR3 runs to 14 residues. Trimming stripped 6 bases from V and 4 bases from J, with 14 bases between. The full variable domain, rest sourced from reference TRBV19 and TRBJ2-3, is DGGITQSPKYLFRKEGQNVTLSCEQNLNHDAMYWYRQDPGQGLRLIYYSQIVNDFQKGDIAEGYSVSREKKESFPLTVTSAQKNPTAFYLCASRSRLPADTQYFGPGTRLTVL.

As to this clonotype: A much larger clone is a single base away; this may be a read error. The V and J genes are TRBV5-1 and TRBJ2-5; D might be TRBD2 (6 bases). Germline assignment: CDR1 SGHRS and CDR2 YFSETQ. There are 14 residues in the CDR3. The CDR3 region is CASGIGGPEETHYF. The CDR3 DNA sequence: TGCGCCAGCGGAATTGGAGGGCCAGAAGAGACCCACTACTTC. The full variable domain, with the rest looked up from reference TRBV5-1 and TRBJ2-5, is KAGVTQTPRYLIKTRGQQVTLSCSPISGHRSVSWYQQTPGQGLQFLFEYFSETQRNKGNFPGRFSGRQFSNSRSEMNVSTLELGDSALYLCASGIGGPEETHYFGPGTRLLVL.

V usage is TRBV6-2 or TRBV6-3 and J usage is TRBJ2-4, with no clear D. Judging by the DNA end, TRBJ2-7 fits better; the J call may be wrong. Germline V lookup: CDR1 MNHEY, CDR2 SVGEGT. The CDR3 spans 13 residues. CDR3 loop: CARSSKLSYEQYF. The CDR3 nucleotides read TGTGCCAGGTCGTCTAAGCTCTCCTACGAGCAGTACTTC.

This clonotype has a count of ten or more. The J gene is TRBJ2-6, the V gene TRBV7-8, with D unresolved. The CDR3 sequence is 15 residues long. CDR1 is SGHVS and CDR2 is FQNEAQ in the germline V gene. V lost 2 bases and J lost 0, with 5 bases in between. The CDR3 loop reads CASSLTVSGANVLTF. CDR3 nucleotide sequence: TGTGCCAGCAGCTTAACTGTCTCTGGGGCCAACGTCCTGACTTTC.

About this clonotype: Possible read error: a much larger clone is one base away. The CDR3 DNA is TGTGCCAGCAGCACGACTAGCGGGGGGTGGTACAATGAGCAGTACTTC. It specifies CASSTTSGGWYNEQYF. The genes are TRBV5-6 and TRBJ2-1; 13 bases match TRBD2. The J call may be faulty, since TRBJ2-7 better matches the DNA end. Germline values: CDR1 SGHDT, CDR2 YYEEEE. The CDR3 contains 16 residues.

This clonotype was seen a handful of times. A much bigger clone sits one base away, suggesting this may be a read error. The rearrangement uses TRBV20-1 and TRBJ2-1; D is perhaps TRBD2 (6 bases). Judging by the DNA end, TRBJ2-7 fits better; the J call may be wrong. CDR1 is DFQATT, CDR2 SNEGSKA, per germline (reference sequence). This CDR3 has 16 residues. The CDR3: CSARDPRGSSYNEQYF. CDR3 in DNA: TGCAGTGCTAGAGATCCCCGGGGGAGCTCCTACAATGAGCAGTACTTC.